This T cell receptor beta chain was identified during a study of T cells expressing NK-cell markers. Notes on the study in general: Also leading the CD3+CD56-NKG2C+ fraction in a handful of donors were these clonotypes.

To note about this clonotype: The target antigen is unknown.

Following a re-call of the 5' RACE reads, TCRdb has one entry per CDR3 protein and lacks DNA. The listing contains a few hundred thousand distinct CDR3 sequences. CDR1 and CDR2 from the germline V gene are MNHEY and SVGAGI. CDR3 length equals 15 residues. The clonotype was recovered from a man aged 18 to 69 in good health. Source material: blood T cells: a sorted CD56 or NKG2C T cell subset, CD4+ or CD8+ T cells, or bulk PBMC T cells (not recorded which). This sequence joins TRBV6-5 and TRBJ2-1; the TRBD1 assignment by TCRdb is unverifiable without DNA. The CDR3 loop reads CASRFLRDRGGEQFF.